The source of this T cell receptor beta chain is a study of T-cell memory formation after mild COVID-19 (dated by TCRdb to about 2021). As for the study more broadly: TCR sequence clusters from the two donors were largely donor specific. The cohort comprised two young, previously healthy adult volunteers, one female and one male. In a couple of donors, T-cell clones that expanded and contracted after mild COVID-19 were followed by sequencing TCRalpha and TCRbeta repertoires longitudinally.

From the cysteine through the phenylalanine, the CDR3 covers 14 amino acids. CDR3 DNA is the only sequence kept; it has 42 bases, read in frame from the first base. V trim: 1 base; J trim: 7 bases; unmatched bases: 2. Sequencing used an Illumina NovaSeq 6000. TCRalpha and TCRbeta cDNA libraries were built by 5'RACE with constant-segment primers, adding sample barcodes and unique molecular identifiers. Trizol reagent was used to extract RNA from every sample. Amplification of the libraries took two PCR steps, and the second step added a second sample barcode plus Illumina TruSeq adapters. Sequencing of libraries was performed on an Illumina NovaSeq with 2 x 150 bp paired-end reads. For the original study's pipeline: With migec v1.2.7, reads were demultiplexed and then collapsed into UMI-guided consensus sequences. Using mixcr v2.1.11, the UMI consensuses were aligned to TRA and TRB V and J templates and assembled into clonotypes. A clonotype was counted as expanded or contracted only if both edgeR and NoisET called the change significant, with noise models trained on biological replicates. For edgeR calls, a false discovery rate-adjusted p below 0.01 and a log2 fold-change threshold of 1 were applied. As an exploratory analysis of dynamics, PCA with hierarchical clustering was applied to max-normalized trajectories of the 1000 most abundant clonotypes. Each responding clone was given a CD4 or CD8 phenotype based on the CD4+ and CD8+ repertoires, which had been sequenced separately. TCRdb itself trimmed the public reads at Q25 with fastp, ran MiXCR and retained productive beta chains. Here each entry gathers all rows of one CDR3 protein and keeps the most common genes and DNA. The V and J calls come from TCRdb's annotation, not from the publication. Recorded for this sample are approximately 350,000 distinct CDR3 sequences; about 15% of them occurred a single time. The top ten clones comprise under 25% of the sample.

This clonotype was counted only a few times. This receptor's antigen is unknown. No base quality values were provided; no much bigger clone lies one nucleotide off. Ficoll-Paque density gradient centrifugation was the method used to isolate PBMCs. General study outcomes and caveats: The study covered only a couple of mild cases, and larger cohorts including severe cases with pre-infection samples were considered necessary. Some responding clones were detected in pre-infection memory, suggesting pre-existing cross-reactive memory T cells joined the SARS-CoV-2 response. Balanced CD4/CD8 phenotypes were observed for clones contracting from day 15 to 85, whereas a bias towards CD4+ was observed for a second wave of clones expanding from day 15 to 37. Contracting CD4+ clones were located mainly in the CM and EM memory subsets, whereas CD8+ clones were found to be enriched in EMRA. The second-wave clones that peaked on day 37 were not confirmed to be SARS-CoV-2 specific.

Sequences were obtained from PBMCs or a T cell subset sorted from them (not recorded which). The rearranged chain carries TRBV12-3 or TRBV12-4 and TRBJ2-2; 8 central bases correspond to TRBD2. The sequence came from a man aged 18-30 years who had mild COVID-19 (a few samples of this study predate the infection). The sample titles of this study are shuffled in the database, so cell type and time point are left out; the donor was told from shared clones. The CDR3 protein is CASSLGLAGGELFF. The bases are TGTGCCAGCAGTTTAGGTCTAGCGGGCGGGGAGCTGTTTTTT.